These 24 T cell receptor beta chains were sequenced from one sample in a study of blood T cell repertoires in COVID-19. Sequencing was performed with immunoSEQ multiplex PCR; in TCRdb, only in-frame clones are kept and a portion is missing. The sample includes 55,000 to 75,000 clones, around 84% of them seen just once. What was sequenced was peripheral blood. Source of these receptors: a man in his fifties or sixties with acute or convalescent COVID-19.

The chain has TRBV19 and TRBJ1-2, with D maybe TRBD1 (5 bases). Trimming removed 3 bases at V and 4 bases at J, with 9 bases between. Germline CDR1 reads LNHDA; CDR2 reads SQIVND (reference sequence). CDR3 size: 13 residues. The CDR3 sequence is CASSIGAFYGYTF. CDR3 bases: TGTGCCAGTAGTATTGGGGCGTTCTATGGCTACACCTTC.

The J gene is TRBJ1-6, the V gene TRBV12-1; the D call in the table, TRBD1, was not verified against the DNA. TRBV12-1 is shown as a pseudogene. There are 15 residues in the CDR3. The CDR3 here is CASSGWDRLGSPLHF. The DNA of the CDR3 is TGTGCCAGCAGCGGATGGGACAGGCTAGGTTCACCCCTCCACTTT.

The V call is TRBV9, the J call TRBJ2-5; a possible D gene is TRBD2 (7 bases). The CDR3 spans 17 residues. The germline gives CDR1 SGDLS, CDR2 YYNGEE. V was pared by 4 bases and J by 2 bases, with 21 bases between. The CDR3 bases are TGTGCCAGCAGCCGGTCCGTTGGCGGGGGCCCGCAAGAGACCCAGTACTTC. It yields the protein CASSRSVGGGPQETQYF.

This clone appeared a single time. V is TRBV20-1 and J is TRBJ2-7; D remains ambiguous. Germline V CDR1 and CDR2: DFQATT, SNEGSKA (reference sequence). The V and J ends lost 3 bases and 0 bases respectively, with 12 bases between them. The CDR3 has 14 residues. This CDR3 reads CSASSQLGSYEQYF. The CDR3 DNA reads as TGCAGTGCTAGTTCCCAGCTAGGCTCCTACGAGCAGTACTTC.

The gene calls are TRBV27 and TRBJ2-5; 10 nucleotides align to TRBD2. The CDR3 covers 14 residues. CDR1 and CDR2 (germline): MNHEY, SMNVEV (reference sequence). V lost 6 bases to trimming and J lost 3 bases; unmatched junction nucleotides: 4. CDR3 nucleotide sequence: TGTGCCAGCAGAGGACTAGCGGAAAAAGAGACCCAGTACTTC. Translated: CASRGLAEKETQYF.

The chain couples TRBV19 to TRBJ1-1, with D possibly TRBD1 on 5 matching bases. This CDR3 spans 14 amino acids. CDR1 is LNHDA and CDR2 is SQIVND in the germline V gene (reference sequence). V lost 3 bases to trimming and J lost 1 base, with 9 bases between them. CDR3 in DNA: TGTGCCAGTAGTATGGAGGGACGGAACACTGAAGCTTTCTTT. The encoded protein is CASSMEGRNTEAFF.

V is TRBV27 and J is TRBJ1-5; 7 bases map to TRBD1. The CDR3 has 13 amino acids. Unmatched junction bases numbered 1, after V lost 4 bases and J lost 4 bases. Germline V gene sequence: CDR1 MNHEY, CDR2 SMNVEV (reference sequence). In DNA form, the CDR3 reads TGTGCCAGCAGTTCGACAGGGAATCAGCCCCAGCATTTT. Its translation is CASSSTGNQPQHF.

The rearrangement uses TRBV6-5 and TRBJ1-1, with TRBD1 matching 7 bases. V lost 0 bases and J lost 8; bases outside the gene matches: 9. Germline V lookup: CDR1 MNHEY, CDR2 SVGAGI. The CDR3 contains 15 residues. The CDR3 region has the DNA TGTGCCAGCAGTTACTCGAAAGGGGACAGCGCAGAAGCTTTCTTT. This encodes CASSYSKGDSAEAFF.

The J gene is TRBJ1-5, the V gene TRBV10-3; tentative D call: TRBD1 (6 bases). Germline values: CDR1 ENHRY, CDR2 SYGVKD. With 4 bases removed from V and 4 bases from J, the gap between germline ends came to 14 bases. The CDR3 extends over 15 amino acids. The CDR3 DNA sequence: TGTGCCATCAGTGCCGGACAGTCGGGAAATCAGCCCCAGCATTTT. Its protein product is CAISAGQSGNQPQHF.

This chain uses TRBV5-4 with TRBJ2-1; 10 bases map to TRBD2. Germline V lookup: CDR1 SGHNT, CDR2 YYREEE (reference sequence). The length of the CDR3 is 17 residues. V was clipped by 0 bases and J by 6 bases; unmatched bases: 9. Here the CDR3 DNA reads TGTGCCAGCAGCTTGGGGATAGCGGGAGGACAATTCAATGAGCAGTTCTTC. Encoded protein: CASSLGIAGGQFNEQFF.

V and J are TRBV6-5 and TRBJ2-4; D remains unclear. Germline V gene lookup returns CDR1 MNHEY and CDR2 SVGAGI. Trimming took off 2 bases at V and 6 bases at J, with 11 bases between the two ends. The length of the CDR3 is 14 residues. The CDR3 loop reads CASSYGPPRNIQYF. The DNA for the CDR3 is TGTGCCAGCAGTTACGGCCCGCCAAGAAACATTCAGTACTTC.

This clone was seen a handful of times. V gene TRBV11-3 combines with J gene TRBJ2-1, with 14 bases fitting TRBD2. The CDR3 extends over 20 amino acids. J lost 4 bases, V lost 1 base, and 12 bases had no gene match. Germline V CDR1 and CDR2: SGHNT, YENEEA. The CDR3 DNA sequence: TGTGCCAGCAGCTTAGGGGGACTAGCGGGAGCCTCCTCCCTTTACAATGAGCAGTTCTTC. Its protein is CASSLGGLAGASSLYNEQFF.

This clone was recorded only once. The chain carries TRBV5-1 and TRBJ2-3, with 10 bases lining up with TRBD2. The CDR3 contains 15 residues. CDR1 and CDR2 from the germline V gene are SGHRS and YFSETQ. J lost 5 bases, V lost 2 bases, and 5 bases had no gene match. CDR3 DNA sequence: TGCGCCAGCAGCTTACTAGCGGGAATGGGAGATACGCAGTATTTT. Protein product: CASSLLAGMGDTQYF.

The chain has TRBV27 and TRBJ2-1; a weak D match, TRBD1 (6 bases). Trimming pared 8 bases from V and 0 bases from J, leaving 11 bases between. The CDR3 length is 14 residues. Germline V lookup: CDR1 MNHEY, CDR2 SMNVEV (reference sequence). The CDR3 DNA is TGTGCCAGCGGACAGTCCACCTCCTACAATGAGCAGTTCTTC. This gives the protein CASGQSTSYNEQFF.

The chain links TRBV10-1 to TRBJ2-1; 9 nucleotides line up with TRBD2. CDR1 WNHNN and CDR2 SYGVQD come from the germline V gene (reference sequence). V dropped 3 bases and J dropped 6; count of bases not matched to a gene: 6. CDR3 length: 15 amino acids. CDR3 nucleotide sequence: TGCGCCAGCAGTGACGGGACTAGCCTTTCCAATGAGCAGTTCTTC. This translates into CASSDGTSLSNEQFF.

The rearrangement joins TRBV10-2 to TRBJ1-1; no firm D call. V was pared by 3 bases and J by 3 bases, with 2 bases between. There are 11 residues in the CDR3. Germline V CDR1 and CDR2: WSHSY, SAAADI. CDR3 in DNA: TGCGCCAGCAGTGACTACACTGAAGCTTTCTTT. Translated, it gives CASSDYTEAFF.

The gene calls are TRBV10-3 and TRBJ2-1; TRBD2 matches at 8 bases. The CDR3 is made up of 15 amino acids. V lost 0 bases and J lost 7; bases outside the gene matches: 5. The germline gives CDR1 ENHRY, CDR2 SYGVKD. The CDR3: CAISESAGGSNEQFF. CDR3 nucleotides: TGTGCCATCAGTGAGTCGGCGGGAGGCTCAAATGAGCAGTTCTTC.

V and J are TRBV5-5 and TRBJ2-3, with TRBD2 identical over 8 bases. The CDR3 sequence is 18 residues long. CDR1 is SGHKS and CDR2 is YYEKEE in the germline V gene (reference sequence). V shed 3 bases and J 5 bases; nucleotides not matched to a gene: 17. CDR3 bases: TGTGCCAGCAGCTCCGCGGGTTGGGCGGGAGGAATGGGAGATACGCAGTATTTT. It is translated as CASSSAGWAGGMGDTQYF. The full variable domain, in which reference TRBV5-5 and TRBJ2-3 provide the parts outside the CDR3, is DAGVTQSPTHLIKTRGQQVTLRCSPISGHKSVSWYQQVLGQGPQFIFQYYEKEERGRGNFPDRFSARQFPNYSSELNVNALLLGDSALYLCASSSAGWAGGMGDTQYFGPGTRLTVL.

The J gene is TRBJ1-1, the V gene TRBV5-6; D call uncertain. Germline lookup yields CDR1 SGHDT and CDR2 YYEEEE. The CDR3 spans 12 residues. The V end lost 2 bases, the J end lost 4 bases, and 6 bases lay between the germline ends. CDR3 sequence reads: CASSLYTTEAFF. As DNA, the CDR3 is TGTGCCAGCAGCTTATACACCACTGAAGCTTTCTTT.

The rearrangement uses TRBV5-6 and TRBJ2-1; 7 positions match TRBD2. This CDR3 is built from 14 residues. The V gene's germline CDR1 is SGHDT and CDR2 YYEEEE. V trimming: 4 bases; J trimming: 8 bases; junction bases outside the gene matches: 9. For the CDR3, the DNA is TGTGCCAGCAGCCAAGGACTAGAGAGGGATGAGCAGTTCTTC. This encodes CASSQGLERDEQFF. Combining the CDR3 with reference TRBV5-6 and TRBJ2-1 gives the whole variable domain DAGVTQSPTHLIKTRGQQVTLRCSPKSGHDTVSWYQQALGQGPQFIFQYYEEEERQRGNFPDRFSGHQFPNYSSELNVNALLLGDSALYLCASSQGLERDEQFFGPGTRLTVL.

This sequence joins TRBV29-1 and TRBJ1-2; D might be TRBD1 (6 bases). This CDR3 comprises 13 residues. V lost 0 bases and J lost 4, with 9 bases in between. Germline lookup yields CDR1 SQVTM and CDR2 ANQGSEA. CDR3 sequence (DNA): TGCAGCGTTGAAGACAGGGGATTCTATGGCTACACCTTC. It codes for CSVEDRGFYGYTF. Complete variable domain (other parts from reference TRBV29-1 and TRBJ1-2): SAVISQKPSRDICQRGTSLTIQCQVDSQVTMMFWYRQQPGQSLTLIATANQGSEATYESGFVIDKFPISRPNLTFSTLTVSNMSPEDSSIYLCSVEDRGFYGYTFGSGTRLTVV.

This chain joins TRBV6-4 and TRBJ2-3; 9 bases match TRBD2. Trimming at V came to 4 bases and at J to 5 bases, leaving 7 bases not matched to a gene. The CDR3 has 15 residues. The germline CDR1 and CDR2 sequences are MRHNA and SNTAGT. The CDR3 spells CASSVVAGVGDTQYF. CDR3 DNA: TGTGCCAGCAGTGTTGTAGCGGGGGTCGGAGATACGCAGTATTTT.

The rearrangement uses TRBV6-1 and TRBJ2-1; the match to TRBD1 covers 7 bases. The junction had 5 bases not matched to a gene; V was cut back by 0 bases and J by 6 bases. This CDR3 region has 15 residues. The V gene's germline CDR1 is MNHNS and CDR2 SASEGT. The DNA of the CDR3 is TGTGCCAGCAGTGAAGCCAGGACAGGTAGCAATGAGCAGTTCTTC. Its translation is CASSEARTGSNEQFF.

This clone came up a few times. V usage is TRBV9 and J usage is TRBJ1-1; TRBD1 matches 7 bases. The CDR3 sequence is 15 residues long. V shed 3 bases, J shed 1 base, and the junction held 6 bases outside the gene matches. CDR1 SGDLS and CDR2 YYNGEE come from the germline V gene. The DNA of the CDR3 is TGTGCCAGCAGCGACTCCGGGACAGCGAACACTGAAGCTTTCTTT. Residues: CASSDSGTANTEAFF.